This T cell receptor beta chain emerged from a study of T cell repertoires in cytomegalovirus infection. To note about this clonotype: The conserved closing phenylalanine or tryptophan is absent in this CDR3, likely reflecting a read error.

TCRdb analysed the reads with MiXCR anew, one entry per CDR3 protein. The data hold around 300,000 distinct CDR3 sequences, with over 20% observed a single time. Germline values: CDR1 SGHDT, CDR2 YYEEEE. There are 15 residues in the CDR3. Trimming shortened V by 1 base and J by 1 base, and 9 bases separated the two germline ends. The sequence was collected from a human donor in good health (CMV status not recorded). Some clones in this sample may be carry-over from other donors' samples. The chain employs TRBV5-6 and TRBJ2-1; D remains ambiguous. Sequencing was performed on PBMCs. CDR3 DNA sequence: TGTGCCAGCAGCTTGCCGCCGATTTCCTACAATGAGCAGTTCGTC. Protein sequence: CASSLPPISYNEQFV.